This TCR beta chain emerged from a study of blood T cell repertoires in COVID-19 (dated by TCRdb to 2018 to 2020). In terms of the full investigation: The collaborator samples originated in the United States, Italy and Spain and spanned the acute and convalescent phases of COVID-19. The repertoires were released in a freely available public database meant as a resource for research on the immune response to SARS-CoV-2. A de-identified subject ID, COVID-19 status, age in years and sex were almost always included in the sample metadata. Where available, HLA class I and class II types were obtained from metadata supplied by the sample provider rather than from assay-based typing. Samples were obtained from the ongoing ImmuneRACE study (first 160 participants) and from some 1,300 subjects provided by 6 global collaborators. The dataset comprised deeply sampled blood TCRbeta repertoires from subjects exposed to, actively infected with, or recovered from COVID-19. The material from the prospective study consisted of cDNA or gDNA derived from T cells, B-cell-depleted T cells, or PBMCs. Study-wide conclusions, independent of this receptor: Clinical and demographic metadata were provided uncurated, with the amount varying by source and participant.

Comment on this clone: Its binding antigen is unknown. No quality values exist for individual bases; no much larger clone is one base distant.

The CDR3 numbers 15 residues from cysteine through phenylalanine. Only the CDR3 region is kept as DNA, spanning 45 bases read in frame from base 1. The germline V gene specifies KGHDR as CDR1 and SFDVKD as CDR2. Relative to germline, V is missing 9 bases and J is missing 8 bases, with 7 bases of the junction outside any gene match. TCRbeta CDR3 regions were amplified from genomic DNA using the immunoSEQ Assay, a bias-controlled multiplex PCR. The study's processing was this. Nucleated cell counts per sample were estimated from amplification of reference gene primers within the assay. To quantify the absolute abundance of each unique TCRbeta CDR3 rearrangement, sequence reads were collapsed and filtered. Productive Simpson clonality was computed per sample as the square root of Simpson's diversity index over productive rearrangements. The table comes from immuneACCESS by way of TCRdb, which keeps in-frame sequences with V and J called. Part of the clones is missing from these tables; in studies checked, under half for an unresolved V gene and the rest for unknown reasons. That table supplies the V and J calls and clone size; D and trimming were determined from the DNA. The sample data list about 160,000 clones, and roughly nine tenths of these were observed just once. The leading ten clones occupy around 4% of the sample.

The collaborating institutions used their own protocols to collect whole blood in K2EDTA tubes. Collaborator samples were shipped for TCRbeta analysis as frozen whole blood, isolated PBMCs, or DNA extracted from either sample type. The origin of this receptor is a woman in her seventies with acute or convalescent COVID-19. The receptor chain draws on TRBV24-1 and TRBJ2-1, with 15 bases in between that match TRBD2. Sequences were obtained from peripheral blood. CDR3 loop: CATYGLAGGPDEQFF. The DNA sequence is TGTGCCACCTACGGACTAGCGGGAGGGCCGGATGAGCAGTTCTTC.